This T cell receptor (beta chain) is drawn from a study of OX40 agonist ivuxolimab in advanced cancers. Study-level information: Patients received ivuxolimab, an intravenous treatment, every 2 weeks at 0.01 to 10 mg/kg.

V lost 4 bases, J lost 3 bases, and 12 bases lay in between. The CDR3 loop spans 15 amino acids. The germline gives CDR1 SGHDN, CDR2 FVKESK. Points on this clone: As yet, its antigen is unknown.

Profiled with immunoSEQ multiplex PCR; TCRdb holds only in-frame clones, not every one. The sample has approximately 12,000 clones, 65% to 70% seen once. The study's findings and limits: Expanded peripheral T-cell antigen specificity went undetermined.

The sequence came from an adult with an advanced solid tumor such as melanoma, head and neck, liver or kidney cancer. The chain recombines TRBV14 with TRBJ2-2; possibly TRBD2 for D (6 bases). The sequencing used CD4+ or CD8+ T cells sorted from blood, collected in a trial of the OX40 agonist ivuxolimab. CDR3 sequence: CASSPRGWDTGELFF. As DNA, the CDR3 is TGTGCCAGCAGCCCCCGGGGGTGGGACACCGGGGAGCTGTTTTTT.